This T cell receptor beta chain appears in the sequencing data of a study of blood T cell repertoires in COVID-19. Study background: Both acute and convalescent COVID-19 samples were obtained from the United States, Italy and Spain. From T cells, B-cell-depleted T cells, or PBMCs came the material, which was cDNA or gDNA.

This CDR3 is 14 amino acids long. The V gene's germline CDR1 is LNHDA and CDR2 SQIVND (reference sequence). The V end was cut by 3 bases, the J end by 5 bases, with 10 bases between. Original data processing: Nucleated cell counts were estimated from reference gene primer amplification. Libraries were prepared by immunoSEQ multiplex PCR; TCRdb keeps only in-frame clonotypes and omits some of them. That table furnishes V, J and clone size, whereas the DNA furnished D and trimming. This sample has around 88,000 clones; 81% occur once, and the top ten carry around a tenth. The TCR originated in an elderly woman with acute or convalescent COVID-19. The chain joins TRBV19 to TRBJ1-4; D may be TRBD1 (5 bases). Sequencing was performed on peripheral blood. CDR3 coding DNA: TGTGCCAGTAGTATTCGCAGGGAAAATGAAAAACTGTTTTTT. It translates to CASSIRRENEKLFF.